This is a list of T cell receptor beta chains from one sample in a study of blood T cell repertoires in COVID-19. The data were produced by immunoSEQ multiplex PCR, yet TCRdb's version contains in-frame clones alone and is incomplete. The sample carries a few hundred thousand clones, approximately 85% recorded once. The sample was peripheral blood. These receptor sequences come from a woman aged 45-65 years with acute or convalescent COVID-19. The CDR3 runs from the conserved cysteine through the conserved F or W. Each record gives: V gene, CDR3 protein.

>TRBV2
CASRVTGGTEAFF
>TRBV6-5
CASSVLAGGTYEQYF
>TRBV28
CASSLGQGAQNIQYF
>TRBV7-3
CASSSNPGLSFDTQYF
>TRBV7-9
CASSHRDKPNTEAFF
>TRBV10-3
CAISESLDRVEPQHF
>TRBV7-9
CASSRTVSSYEQYF
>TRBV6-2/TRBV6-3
CASSGRTGPSQPQHF
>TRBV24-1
CATSDTRTGPRNEQFF
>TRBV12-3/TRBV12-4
CASTTSGYNEQFF
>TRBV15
CATSNRLEGGEQYF
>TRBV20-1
CRVMGGTEAFF
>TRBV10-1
CASRPWDSHYNEQFF
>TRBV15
CATSRDLTSPYEQYF
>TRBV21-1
CASPTGFSGYEQYF
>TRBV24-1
CATSERLAGGVNTQYF
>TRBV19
CASSTWTSGRAWAKNIQYF
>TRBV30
CAWSGTLAASTDTQYF
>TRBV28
CASSSPGRNTGELFF
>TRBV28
CASTGEHQPQHF
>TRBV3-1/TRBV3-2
CASSQVGQDDEQYF
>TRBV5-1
CASSVAGLSYEQYF
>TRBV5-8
CASSSGRTANTGELFF
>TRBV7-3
CASSLAGRASGELFF
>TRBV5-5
CASSLVPGPSTEAFF
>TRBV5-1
CASSLAVQGHRSSYEQYF
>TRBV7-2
CASSLDRLRVLYNEQFF
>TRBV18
CASSPPAGVNTEAFF
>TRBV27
CASSRIPGTNEQYF
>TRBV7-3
CASSQPTGEYF
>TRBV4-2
CASSLSLAGESYNEQFF
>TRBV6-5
CASSYSLAGGYYEQYF
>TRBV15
CATSRDRLLLAKNIQYF